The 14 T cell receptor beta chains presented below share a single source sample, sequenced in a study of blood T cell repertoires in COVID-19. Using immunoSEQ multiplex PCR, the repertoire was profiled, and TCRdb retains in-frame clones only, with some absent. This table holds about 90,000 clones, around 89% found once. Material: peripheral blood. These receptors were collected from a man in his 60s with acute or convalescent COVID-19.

CDR3 loop: CASSIAGAMNTEAFF. In DNA form, the CDR3 reads TGTGCCAGCAGTATAGCAGGGGCTATGAACACTGAAGCTTTCTTT. The chain carries TRBV2 and TRBJ1-1; perhaps TRBD1 as D (6 bases). The CDR3 consists of 15 residues. The germline CDR1 and CDR2 sequences are SNHLY and FYNNEI. Trimming left V 5 bases short and J 0 bases short, with 13 bases between.

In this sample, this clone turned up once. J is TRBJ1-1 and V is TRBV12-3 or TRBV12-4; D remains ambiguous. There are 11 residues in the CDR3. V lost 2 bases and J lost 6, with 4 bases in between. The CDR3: CASSLTAEAFF. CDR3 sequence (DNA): TGTGCCAGCAGTTTAACAGCTGAAGCTTTCTTT.

As DNA, the CDR3 is TGCGCCAGCAGTGGAATTGGAACCATGGGGCTCGTAACCAATCAGCCCCAGCATTTT. Translation: CASSGIGTMGLVTNQPQHF. The chain joins TRBV10-2 to TRBJ1-5, with a tentative D call TRBD1 (5 bases). There are 19 residues in the CDR3. Germline loops: CDR1 WSHSY, CDR2 SAAADI. V shed 4 bases and J shed 3 bases, with 25 bases lying between them.

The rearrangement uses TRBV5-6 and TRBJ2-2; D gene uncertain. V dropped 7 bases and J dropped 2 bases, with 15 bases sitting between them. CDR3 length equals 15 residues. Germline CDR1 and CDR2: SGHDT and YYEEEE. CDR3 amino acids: CASQEVMENTGELFF. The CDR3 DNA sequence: TGTGCCAGCCAAGAGGTCATGGAAAACACCGGGGAGCTGTTTTTT.

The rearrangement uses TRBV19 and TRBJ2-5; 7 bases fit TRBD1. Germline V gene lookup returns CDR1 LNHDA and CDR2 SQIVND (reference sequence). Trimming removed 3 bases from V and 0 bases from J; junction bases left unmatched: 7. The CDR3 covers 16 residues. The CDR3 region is CASSMSPDRYQETQYF. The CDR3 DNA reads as TGTGCCAGTAGTATGTCCCCGGACAGGTACCAAGAGACCCAGTACTTC.

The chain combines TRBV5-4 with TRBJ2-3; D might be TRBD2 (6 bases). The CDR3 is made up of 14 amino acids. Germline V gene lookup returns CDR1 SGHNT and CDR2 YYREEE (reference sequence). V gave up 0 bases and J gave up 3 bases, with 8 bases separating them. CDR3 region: CASSLGAGTDTQYF. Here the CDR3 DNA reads TGTGCCAGCAGCTTGGGTGCGGGAACAGATACGCAGTATTTT.

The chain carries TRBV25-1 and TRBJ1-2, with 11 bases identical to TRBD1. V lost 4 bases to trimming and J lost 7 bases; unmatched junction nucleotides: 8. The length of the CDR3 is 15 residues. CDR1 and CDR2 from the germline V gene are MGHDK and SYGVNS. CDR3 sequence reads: CASSVGGQGAIGYTF. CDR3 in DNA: TGTGCCAGCAGTGTGGGCGGACAGGGGGCGATTGGCTACACCTTC.

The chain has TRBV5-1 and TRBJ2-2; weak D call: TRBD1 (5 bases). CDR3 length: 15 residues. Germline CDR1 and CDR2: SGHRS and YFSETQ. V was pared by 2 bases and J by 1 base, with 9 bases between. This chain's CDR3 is CASSFRTMNTGELFF. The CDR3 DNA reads TGCGCCAGCAGCTTCCGGACAATGAACACCGGGGAGCTGTTTTTT.

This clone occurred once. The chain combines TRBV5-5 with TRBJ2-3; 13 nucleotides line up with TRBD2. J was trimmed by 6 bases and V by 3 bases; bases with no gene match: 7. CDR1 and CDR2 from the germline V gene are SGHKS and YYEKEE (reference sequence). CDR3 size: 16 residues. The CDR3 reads CASSSGLAGVTDTQYF. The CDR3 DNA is TGTGCCAGCAGCTCCGGACTAGCGGGAGTAACGGATACGCAGTATTTT.

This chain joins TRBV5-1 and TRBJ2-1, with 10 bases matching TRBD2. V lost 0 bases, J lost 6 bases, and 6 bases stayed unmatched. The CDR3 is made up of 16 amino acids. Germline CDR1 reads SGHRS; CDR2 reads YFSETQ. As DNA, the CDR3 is TGCGCCAGCAGCTTGGCCGTGCTAGCGGGGGCCAATGAGCAGTTCTTC. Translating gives CASSLAVLAGANEQFF.

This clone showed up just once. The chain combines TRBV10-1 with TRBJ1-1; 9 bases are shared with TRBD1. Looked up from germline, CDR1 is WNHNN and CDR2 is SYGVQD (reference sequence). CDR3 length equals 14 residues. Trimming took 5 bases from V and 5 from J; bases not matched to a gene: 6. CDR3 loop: CASSPGTGLTEAFF. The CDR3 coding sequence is TGCGCCAGCAGTCCCGGGACAGGGTTGACTGAAGCTTTCTTT.

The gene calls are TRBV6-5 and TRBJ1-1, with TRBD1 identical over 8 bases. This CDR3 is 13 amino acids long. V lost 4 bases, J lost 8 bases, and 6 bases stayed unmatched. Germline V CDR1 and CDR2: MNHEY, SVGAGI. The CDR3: CASSSRTGKEAFF. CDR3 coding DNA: TGTGCCAGCAGTTCCCGGACAGGGAAGGAAGCTTTCTTT.

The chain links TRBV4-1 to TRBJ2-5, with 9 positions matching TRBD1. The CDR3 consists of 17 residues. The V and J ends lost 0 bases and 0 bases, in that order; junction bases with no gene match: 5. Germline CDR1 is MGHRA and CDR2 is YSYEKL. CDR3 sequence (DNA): TGCGCCAGCAGCCAAGAAATACGGGACAGGGACCAAGAGACCCAGTACTTC. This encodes CASSQEIRDRDQETQYF.

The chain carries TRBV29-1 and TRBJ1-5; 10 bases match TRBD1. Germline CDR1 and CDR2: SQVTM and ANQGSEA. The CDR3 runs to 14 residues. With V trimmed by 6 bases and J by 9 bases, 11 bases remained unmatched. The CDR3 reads CSVCETGGQGPQHF. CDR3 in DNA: TGCAGCGTATGCGAGACAGGGGGCCAAGGGCCCCAGCATTTT.